Following are 4 T cell receptor beta chains from one sample sequenced in a study of graft-versus-host responses after intestinal transplantation. Antigen specificity for these receptors is unknown. Some clones are missing from TCRdb's copy, which holds only in-frame ones; the method was immunoSEQ multiplex PCR. In the table there are around 93,000 clones, about 89% of which are singletons. Sequencing used unstimulated CD8+ T cells sorted from spleen or lymph node cells, obtained before intestinal transplant. The source is a human donor who received an intestinal transplant.

This chain connects TRBV6-5 to TRBJ1-3, with 8 bases fitting TRBD1. Losses at the gene ends were 7 bases for V and 2 bases for J; bases not matched to a gene: 7. The germline V gene has CDR1 MNHEY and CDR2 SVGAGI. The CDR3 has 15 residues. The CDR3 DNA sequence: TGTGCCAGCACCGCAGGGACAGGTCCTGGAAACACCATATATTTT. Its translation is CASTAGTGPGNTIYF.

V usage is TRBV6-5 and J usage is TRBJ2-7, with TRBD2 as a possible D gene (6 bases). CDR1 and CDR2 (germline): MNHEY, SVGAGI. Trimming left V 5 bases short and J 1 base short, with 15 bases between. The CDR3 is 15 amino acids. CDR3 sequence: CASSHGLPGSYEQYF. DNA for the CDR3: TGTGCCAGCAGTCACGGACTACCTGGTTCCTACGAGCAGTACTTC.

The CDR3: CASPKGGQRETKETQYF. CDR3 sequence (DNA): TGTGCCAGCCCAAAGGGGGGGCAGCGGGAGACGAAAGAGACCCAGTACTTC. The chain combines TRBV21-1 with TRBJ2-5; TRBD2 was called by the table and not checked on the DNA. TRBV21-1 has pseudogene status. There are 17 residues in the CDR3.

This CDR3 reads CASSEAPRDYENNEQFF. The CDR3 bases are TGTGCCAGCAGTGAAGCGCCCCGGGACTACGAGAACAATGAGCAGTTCTTC. V gene TRBV6-1 combines with J gene TRBJ2-1, with 7 bases matching TRBD2. V shed 0 bases and J 5 bases; nucleotides not matched to a gene: 10. Germline V gene lookup returns CDR1 MNHNS and CDR2 SASEGT. The CDR3 is 17 residues long.